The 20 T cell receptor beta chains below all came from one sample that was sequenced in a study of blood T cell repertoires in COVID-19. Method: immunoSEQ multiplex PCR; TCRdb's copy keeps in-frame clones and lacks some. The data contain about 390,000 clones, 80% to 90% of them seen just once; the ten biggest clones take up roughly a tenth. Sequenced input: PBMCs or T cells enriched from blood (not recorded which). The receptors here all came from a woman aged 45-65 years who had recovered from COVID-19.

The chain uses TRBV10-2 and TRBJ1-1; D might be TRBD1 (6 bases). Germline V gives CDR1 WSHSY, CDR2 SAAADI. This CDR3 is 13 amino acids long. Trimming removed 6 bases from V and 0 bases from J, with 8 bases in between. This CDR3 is CASRGHLNTEAFF. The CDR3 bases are TGCGCCAGCAGGGGACATTTGAACACTGAAGCTTTCTTT.

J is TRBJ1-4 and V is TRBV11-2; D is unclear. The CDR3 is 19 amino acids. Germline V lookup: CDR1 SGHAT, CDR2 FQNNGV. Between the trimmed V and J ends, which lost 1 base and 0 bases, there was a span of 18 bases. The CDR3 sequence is CASSLVGFLGGSTNEKLFF. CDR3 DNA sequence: TGTGCCAGCAGCTTAGTCGGCTTTCTGGGAGGCTCAACTAATGAAAAACTGTTTTTT.

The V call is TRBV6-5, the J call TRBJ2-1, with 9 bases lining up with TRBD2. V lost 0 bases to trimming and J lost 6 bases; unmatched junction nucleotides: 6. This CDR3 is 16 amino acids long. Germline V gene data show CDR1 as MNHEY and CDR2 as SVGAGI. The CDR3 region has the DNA TGTGCCAGCAGTTACTCAGGGACTAGCTTTATCAATGAGCAGTTCTTC. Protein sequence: CASSYSGTSFINEQFF.

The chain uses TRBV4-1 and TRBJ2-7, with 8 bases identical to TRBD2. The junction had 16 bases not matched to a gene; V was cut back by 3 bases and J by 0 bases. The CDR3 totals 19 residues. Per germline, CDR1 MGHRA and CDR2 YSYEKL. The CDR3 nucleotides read TGCGCCAGCAGCCACGAGGCGGGGGGATCAGAAAAAAGCTCCTACGAGCAGTACTTC. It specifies CASSHEAGGSEKSSYEQYF.

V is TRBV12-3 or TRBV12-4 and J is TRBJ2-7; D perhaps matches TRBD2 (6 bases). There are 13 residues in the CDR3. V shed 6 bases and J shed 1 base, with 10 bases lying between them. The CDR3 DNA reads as TGTGCCAGCAGCTCGGGAGTTTCCTACGAGCAGTACTTC. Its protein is CASSSGVSYEQYF.

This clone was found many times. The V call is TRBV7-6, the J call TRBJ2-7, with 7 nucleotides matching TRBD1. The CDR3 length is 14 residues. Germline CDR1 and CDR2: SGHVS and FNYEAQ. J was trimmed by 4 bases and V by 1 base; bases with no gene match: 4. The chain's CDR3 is CASSLVNRGYEQYF. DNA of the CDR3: TGTGCCAGCAGCTTAGTAAACAGGGGATACGAGCAGTACTTC.

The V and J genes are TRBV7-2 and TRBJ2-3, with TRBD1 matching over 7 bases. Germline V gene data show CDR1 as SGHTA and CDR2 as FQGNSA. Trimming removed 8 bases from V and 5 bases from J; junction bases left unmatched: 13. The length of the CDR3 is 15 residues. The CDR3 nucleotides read TGTGCCAGCGGTCTTACGACAGGGTATGAAGATACGCAGTATTTT. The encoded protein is CASGLTTGYEDTQYF.

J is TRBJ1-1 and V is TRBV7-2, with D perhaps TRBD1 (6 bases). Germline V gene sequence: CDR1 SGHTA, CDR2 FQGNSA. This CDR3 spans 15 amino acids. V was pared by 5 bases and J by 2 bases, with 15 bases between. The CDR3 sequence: CASSQTVDRNTEAFF. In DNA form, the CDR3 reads TGTGCCAGCAGCCAAACTGTGGACAGAAACACTGAAGCTTTCTTT. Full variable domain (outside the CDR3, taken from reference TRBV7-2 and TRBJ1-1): GAGVSQSPSNKVTEKGKDVELRCDPISGHTALYWYRQSLGQGLEFLIYFQGNSAPDKSGLPSDRFSAERTGGSVSTLTIQRTQQEDSAVYLCASSQTVDRNTEAFFGQGTRLTVV.

CDR3 nucleotide sequence: TGTGCCACCGCGCACGGGGCCAACGTCCTGACTTTC. Translation gives CATAHGANVLTF. The J gene is TRBJ2-6, the V gene TRBV5-6; D not resolved. The germline V gene encodes CDR1 SGHDT and CDR2 YYEEEE. Trimming pared 9 bases from V and 4 bases from J, leaving 8 bases between. The CDR3 loop spans 12 amino acids. Filled out from reference TRBV5-6 and TRBJ2-6, the complete variable domain reads DAGVTQSPTHLIKTRGQQVTLRCSPKSGHDTVSWYQQALGQGPQFIFQYYEEEERQRGNFPDRFSGHQFPNYSSELNVNALLLGDSALYLCATAHGANVLTFGAGSRLTVL.

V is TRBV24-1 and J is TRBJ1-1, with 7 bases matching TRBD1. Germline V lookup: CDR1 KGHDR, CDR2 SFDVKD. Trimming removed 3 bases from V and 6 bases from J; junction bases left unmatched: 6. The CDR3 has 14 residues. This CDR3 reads CATSDGQVRAEAFF. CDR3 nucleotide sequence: TGTGCCACCAGTGATGGACAGGTGAGAGCTGAAGCTTTCTTT.

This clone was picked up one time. The CDR3 region has the DNA TGTGCCAGCAGCGGAGGACAGCACACATACGAGCAGTACTTC. It codes for CASSGGQHTYEQYF. The V and J genes are TRBV11-2 and TRBJ2-7, with D maybe TRBD1 (6 bases). V lost 5 bases to trimming and J lost 4 bases, with 15 bases between them. This CDR3 has 14 amino acids. Germline assignment: CDR1 SGHAT and CDR2 FQNNGV.

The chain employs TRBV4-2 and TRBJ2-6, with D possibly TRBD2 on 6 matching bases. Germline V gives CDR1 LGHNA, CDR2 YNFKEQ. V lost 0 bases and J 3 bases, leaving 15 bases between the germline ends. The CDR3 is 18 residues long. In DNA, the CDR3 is TGTGCCAGCAGCCAAGATCGGGTGCGGGGAAGTGGGGCCAACGTCCTGACTTTC. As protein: CASSQDRVRGSGANVLTF.

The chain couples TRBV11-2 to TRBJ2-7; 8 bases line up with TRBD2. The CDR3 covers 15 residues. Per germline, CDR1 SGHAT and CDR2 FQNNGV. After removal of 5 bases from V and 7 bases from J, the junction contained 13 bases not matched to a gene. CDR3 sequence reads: CASSPPGGRGREQYF. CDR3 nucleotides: TGTGCCAGCAGCCCACCGGGGGGGCGGGGGCGAGAGCAGTACTTC. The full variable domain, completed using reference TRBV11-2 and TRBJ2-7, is EAGVAQSPRYKIIEKRQSVAFWCNPISGHATLYWYQQILGQGPKLLIQFQNNGVVDDSQLPKDRFSAERLKGVDSTLKIQPAKLEDSAVYLCASSPPGGRGREQYFGPGTRLTVT.

The CDR3: CASSPGAAGANVLTF. The CDR3, as DNA: TGTGCCAGCAGTCCAGGGGCAGCTGGGGCCAACGTCCTGACTTTC. The rearrangement links TRBV6-5 to TRBJ2-6; TRBD1 might be the D (6 bases). V gave up 5 bases and J gave up 2 bases, with 10 bases separating them. The CDR3 runs 15 residues. Germline CDR1 MNHEY, CDR2 SVGAGI.

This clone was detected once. The CDR3 nucleotides read TGTGCCAGCAGTGAATACGGAAGAGGAGCTTTCTTT. Translation: CASSEYGRGAFF. The J gene is TRBJ1-1, the V gene TRBV2; D not resolved. The ends were cut back, 2 bases at V and 10 bases at J, with 11 bases in the middle. CDR3 length equals 12 residues. Germline CDR1 reads SNHLY; CDR2 reads FYNNEI.

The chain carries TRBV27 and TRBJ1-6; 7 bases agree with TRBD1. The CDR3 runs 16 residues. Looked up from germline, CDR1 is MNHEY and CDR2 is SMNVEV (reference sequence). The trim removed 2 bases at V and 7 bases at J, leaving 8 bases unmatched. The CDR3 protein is CASSLTLTGYNSPLHF. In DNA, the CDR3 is TGTGCCAGCAGTTTAACCTTGACAGGGTACAATTCACCCCTCCACTTT.

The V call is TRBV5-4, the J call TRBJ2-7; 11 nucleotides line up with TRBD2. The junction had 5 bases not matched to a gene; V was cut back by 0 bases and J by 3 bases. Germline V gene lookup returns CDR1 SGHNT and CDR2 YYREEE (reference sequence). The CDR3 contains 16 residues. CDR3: CASSLGLAGGIYEQYF. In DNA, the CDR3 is TGTGCCAGCAGCTTGGGCCTAGCGGGGGGCATCTACGAGCAGTACTTC.

The CDR3 DNA reads as TGTGCTAGTGCCCCCCGGGTGAACACTGAAGCTTTCTTT. It codes for CASAPRVNTEAFF. The chain uses TRBV12-5 and TRBJ1-1; D unclear. V lost 7 bases and J lost 0, with 9 bases in between. Germline CDR1 and CDR2: LGHNT and FRNRAP. The CDR3 consists of 13 residues.

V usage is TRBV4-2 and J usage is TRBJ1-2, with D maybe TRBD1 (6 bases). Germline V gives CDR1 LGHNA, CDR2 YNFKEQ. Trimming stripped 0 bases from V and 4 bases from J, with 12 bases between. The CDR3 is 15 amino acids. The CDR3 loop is CASSQEGGPFYGYTF. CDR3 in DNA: TGTGCCAGCAGCCAAGAGGGGGGGCCCTTCTATGGCTACACCTTC.

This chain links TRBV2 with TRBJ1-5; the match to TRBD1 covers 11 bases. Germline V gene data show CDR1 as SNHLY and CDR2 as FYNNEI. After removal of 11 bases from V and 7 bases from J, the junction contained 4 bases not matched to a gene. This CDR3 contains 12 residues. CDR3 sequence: CAEGTGGQPQHF. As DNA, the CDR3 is TGTGCCGAAGGGACAGGGGGACAGCCCCAGCATTTT. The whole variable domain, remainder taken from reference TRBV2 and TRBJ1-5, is EPEVTQTPSHQVTQMGQEVILRCVPISNHLYFYWYRQILGQKVEFLVSFYNNEISEKSEIFDDQFSVERPDGSNFTLKIRSTKLEDSAMYFCAEGTGGQPQHFGDGTRLSIL.